This T cell receptor (beta chain) was identified in a study of technical replicates of blood from several donors (dated by TCRdb to 2016 to 2017). Library preparation employed the immunoSEQ multiplex PCR assay. Imported from immuneACCESS, the table was reduced by TCRdb to in-frame sequences with V and J called. These copies leave out some clones; in studies compared against another copy, an unresolved V gene accounts for under half, and the cause of the remainder is not known. This sample lists 60,000 to 90,000 clones; roughly 90% were detected once. Approximately 0.37% of the sample goes to the ten largest clones. Remarks on this clone: Its antigen target is currently unknown. The sample holds no much larger clone one base away, and base qualities are not on file.

The sequenced sample consisted of T cells isolated from PBMCs. The origin of this receptor is a human donor in good health.

The CDR3 reads as follows: CSVEGGQVGYEQYF. The DNA sequence follows: TGCAGCGTTGAAGGGGGACAGGTAGGATACGAGCAGTACTTC. This chain is built from TRBV29-1 and TRBJ2-7; TRBD1 fits 8 bases in the junction. V is cut back by 1 base and J by 4 bases, with 6 bases in the junction unmatched. The CDR3 measures 14 amino acids from cysteine to phenylalanine. The kept DNA is CDR3 alone, 42 bases in frame from the first base. CDR1 and CDR2, per the germline V gene, are SQVTM and ANQGSEA.